The 11 T cell receptor beta chains reported below all come from one sample, sequenced in a study of shared clonotypes between healthy human individuals. Generated by immunoSEQ multiplex PCR, the TCRdb table keeps only in-frame clones and is missing some. The sample yields over 2 million clones, roughly 92% seen once. The specimen was naive CD4+ T cells from PBMCs. The subset is: CD45RA+ positively selected. The source is a man between 18 and 29 years old in good health. Some clones in this sample may be carry-over from other donors' samples.

This chain links TRBV5-1 with TRBJ2-5, with a tentative D call TRBD2 (6 bases). V shed 9 bases and J shed 4 bases, with 19 bases lying between them. The CDR3 loop spans 14 amino acids. Per germline, CDR1 SGHRS and CDR2 YFSETQ. CDR3 amino acids: CATREQGPTETQYF. DNA of the CDR3: TGCGCCACCCGGGAGCAAGGCCCTACAGAGACCCAGTACTTC.

The chain employs TRBV5-1 and TRBJ2-5; weak D call: TRBD2 (7 bases). CDR1 is SGHRS and CDR2 is YFSETQ in the germline V gene. Trimming pared 4 bases from V and 4 bases from J, leaving 20 bases between. The length of the CDR3 is 16 residues. CDR3 DNA: TGCGCCAGCAGCCCCATGGGGGGGCGGTCTGGAGAGACCCAGTACTTC. Protein sequence: CASSPMGGRSGETQYF.

J is TRBJ2-2 and V is TRBV11-3; D remains unclear. Germline loops: CDR1 SGHNT, CDR2 YENEEA. The CDR3 extends over 14 amino acids. V lost 0 bases and J 7 bases, leaving 9 bases between the germline ends. For the CDR3, the DNA is TGTGCCAGCAGCTTAGATTCGTTAAGCGGGGAGCTGTTTTTT. Protein: CASSLDSLSGELFF. Drawing the rest from reference TRBV11-3 and TRBJ2-2, the complete variable domain is EAGVVQSPRYKIIEKKQPVAFWCNPISGHNTLYWYLQNLGQGPELLIRYENEEAVDDSQLPKDRFSAERLKGVDSTLKIQPAELGDSAVYLCASSLDSLSGELFFGEGSRLTVL.

V is TRBV7-4 and J is TRBJ2-7; D gene uncertain. Trimming stripped 9 bases from V and 0 bases from J, with 9 bases between. Germline CDR1 reads SGHVT; CDR2 reads SQSDAQ. CDR3 length: 12 amino acids. The CDR3 protein is CARPTISYEQYF. CDR3 nucleotides: TGTGCCAGGCCGACAATCTCCTACGAGCAGTACTTC.

The V gene is TRBV5-1, the J gene TRBJ2-7; 9 bases fit TRBD1. CDR1 and CDR2 (germline): SGHRS, YFSETQ. The CDR3 spans 15 residues. Germline trimming cut 0 bases from V and 5 bases from J; bases unmatched to any gene: 6. The CDR3 loop reads CASSLVGTGTDEQYF. The DNA for the CDR3 is TGCGCCAGCAGCTTGGTGGGGACAGGGACCGACGAGCAGTACTTC.

The genes are TRBV19 and TRBJ2-7; 8 positions agree with TRBD2. V lost 6 bases, J lost 7 bases, and 11 bases stayed unmatched. From germline, CDR1 is LNHDA and CDR2 SQIVND (reference sequence). The CDR3 loop spans 14 amino acids. The chain's CDR3 is CASRMAGGTGEQYF. CDR3 DNA sequence: TGTGCCAGTAGGATGGCGGGAGGCACGGGGGAGCAGTACTTC.

The chain couples TRBV7-3 to TRBJ2-5; 7 bases match TRBD2. Looked up from germline, CDR1 is SGHTA and CDR2 is FQGTGA. This CDR3 comprises 13 residues. After removal of 5 bases from V and 5 bases from J, the junction contained 5 bases not matched to a gene. The DNA of the CDR3 is TGTGCCAGCAGCCCGACTAGCACGGAGACCCAGTACTTC. Its translation is CASSPTSTETQYF. The full variable domain, its missing parts supplied by reference TRBV7-3 and TRBJ2-5, is GAGVSQTPSNKVTEKGKYVELRCDPISGHTALYWYRQSLGQGPEFLIYFQGTGAADDSGLPNDRFFAVRPEGSVSTLKIQRTERGDSAVYLCASSPTSTETQYFGPGTRLLVL.

The chain has TRBV28 and TRBJ2-1; 10 bases map to TRBD2. Trimming removed 8 bases from V and 2 bases from J; junction bases left unmatched: 12. Germline V gene sequence: CDR1 MDHEN, CDR2 SYDVKM. The CDR3 totals 17 residues. The CDR3 sequence: CASLNRGSGRTYNEQFF. The CDR3 nucleotides read TGTGCCAGCCTCAATCGGGGTAGCGGGAGGACCTACAATGAGCAGTTCTTC.

The chain carries TRBV2 and TRBJ2-7, with 9 bases fitting TRBD1. J was trimmed by 7 bases and V by 6 bases; bases with no gene match: 22. The CDR3 is 18 amino acids. Germline values: CDR1 SNHLY, CDR2 FYNNEI. For the CDR3, the DNA is TGTGCCAGCAGGGGCCCGTTGGGACAGGGTTCGAGGGGGACGGAGCAGTACTTC. Translated: CASRGPLGQGSRGTEQYF.

The chain has TRBV27 and TRBJ2-5; 11 nucleotides line up with TRBD2. From germline, CDR1 is MNHEY and CDR2 SMNVEV (reference sequence). This CDR3 spans 14 amino acids. Trimming removed 6 bases from V and 1 base from J; junction bases left unmatched: 1. The CDR3 spells CASRLAGVQETQYF. The CDR3 region has the DNA TGTGCCAGCAGACTAGCGGGAGTCCAAGAGACCCAGTACTTC.

This clone was counted a single time. The J gene is TRBJ1-4, the V gene TRBV10-3; TRBD1 agrees at 10 bases. This CDR3 has 21 residues. J was trimmed by 0 bases and V by 0 bases; bases with no gene match: 13. Germline loops: CDR1 ENHRY, CDR2 SYGVKD. CDR3 bases: TGTGCCATCAGTGAGTCCGCTCTAGGGACAGGGGCCTCCTCAACTAATGAAAAACTGTTTTTT. Translated: CAISESALGTGASSTNEKLFF.